This T cell receptor (beta chain) derives from a study of blood T cell repertoires in COVID-19. Clones were sequenced by immunoSEQ multiplex PCR, and TCRdb holds only the in-frame ones, with some missing. The top ten hold roughly an eighth of the sample, which has approximately 440,000 clones, 70% to 90% seen once. This CDR3 is 14 amino acids long. CDR1 KGHDR and CDR2 SFDVKD come from the germline V gene. V dropped 4 bases and J dropped 5 bases, with 13 bases sitting between them. The clonotype originates from a woman between 50 and 59 years old with COVID-19, enrolled during active disease. Sample: peripheral blood. The chain carries TRBV24-1 and TRBJ1-2, with D unresolved. The CDR3 is CATSDPDSAYGYTF. The CDR3, as DNA: TGTGCCACCAGTGACCCAGACTCGGCTTATGGCTACACCTTC.